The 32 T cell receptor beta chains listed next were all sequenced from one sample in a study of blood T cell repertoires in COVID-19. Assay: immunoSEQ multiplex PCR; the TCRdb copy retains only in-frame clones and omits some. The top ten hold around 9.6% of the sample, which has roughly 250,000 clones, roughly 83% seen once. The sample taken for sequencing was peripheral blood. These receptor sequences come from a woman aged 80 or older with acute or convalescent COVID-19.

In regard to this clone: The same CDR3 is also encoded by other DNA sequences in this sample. This CDR3 is CASSLAQGVGNQPQHF. The CDR3 DNA reads TGTGCCAGCAGCTTGGCGCAGGGGGTAGGCAATCAGCCCCAGCATTTT. This chain uses TRBV5-8 with TRBJ1-5; 7 positions match TRBD1. Trimming removed 0 bases from V and 2 bases from J; junction bases left unmatched: 5. Germline V CDR1 and CDR2: SGHTS, YDEGEE. The CDR3 contains 16 residues. Based on the CDR3 plus reference TRBV5-8 and TRBJ1-5, the full variable domain is EAGVTQSPTHLIKTRGQQATLRCSPISGHTSVYWYQQALGLGLQFLLWYDEGEERNRGNFPPRFSGRQFPNYSSELNVNALELEDSALYLCASSLAQGVGNQPQHFGDGTRLSIL.

CDR3 loop: CATSRGSGGTGELFF. In nucleotides, the CDR3 is TGTGCCACCAGCAGAGGGTCGGGGGGCACCGGGGAGCTGTTTTTT. The J gene is TRBJ2-2, the V gene TRBV15; 7 bases are shared with TRBD2. With 1 base clipped from V and 4 bases from J, the junction kept 3 bases outside the gene matches. The CDR3 totals 15 residues. Germline-derived CDR1 and CDR2 are LNHNV and YYDKDF (reference sequence).

The CDR3 nucleotides are TGTGCCAGCAGTTCCCGCGGGGGGGCGGATGAGCAGTACTTC. This encodes CASSSRGGADEQYF. The chain is built from TRBV11-3 and TRBJ2-7; TRBD2 aligns across 9 bases. After removal of 6 bases from V and 7 bases from J, the junction contained 10 bases not matched to a gene. The CDR3 is made up of 14 amino acids. Germline CDR1 is SGHNT and CDR2 is YENEEA.

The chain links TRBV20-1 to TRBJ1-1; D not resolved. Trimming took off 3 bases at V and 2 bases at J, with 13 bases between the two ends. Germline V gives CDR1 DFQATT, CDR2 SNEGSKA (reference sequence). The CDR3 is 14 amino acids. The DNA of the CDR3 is TGCAGTGCTAGTCGAGGAAGCCGAAACACTGAAGCTTTCTTT. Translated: CSASRGSRNTEAFF.

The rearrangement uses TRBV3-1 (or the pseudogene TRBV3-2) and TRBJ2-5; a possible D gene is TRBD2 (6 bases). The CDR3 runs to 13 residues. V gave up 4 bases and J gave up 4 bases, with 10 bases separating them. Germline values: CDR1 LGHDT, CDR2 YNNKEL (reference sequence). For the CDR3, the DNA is TGTGCCAGCAGCCCGGGCGGGGTAGAGACCCAGTACTTC. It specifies CASSPGGVETQYF.

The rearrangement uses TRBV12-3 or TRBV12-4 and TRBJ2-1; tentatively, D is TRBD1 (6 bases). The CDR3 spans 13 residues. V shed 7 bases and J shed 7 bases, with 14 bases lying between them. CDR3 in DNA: TGTGCCAGCAACCAGGGGAAACGTAATGAGCAGTTCTTC. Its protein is CASNQGKRNEQFF.

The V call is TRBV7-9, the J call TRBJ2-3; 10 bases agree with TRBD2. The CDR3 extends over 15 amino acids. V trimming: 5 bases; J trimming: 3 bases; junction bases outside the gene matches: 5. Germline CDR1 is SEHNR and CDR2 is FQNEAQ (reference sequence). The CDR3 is CASSPVAGGTDTQYF. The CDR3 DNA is TGTGCCAGCAGCCCTGTAGCGGGGGGAACAGATACGCAGTATTTT.

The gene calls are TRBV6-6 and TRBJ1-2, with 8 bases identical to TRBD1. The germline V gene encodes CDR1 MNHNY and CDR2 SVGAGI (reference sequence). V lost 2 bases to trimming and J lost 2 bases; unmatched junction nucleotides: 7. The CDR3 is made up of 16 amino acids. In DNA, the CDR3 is TGTGCCAGCAGTTACGGCCAGGGGGCGAAGAACTATGGCTACACCTTC. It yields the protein CASSYGQGAKNYGYTF.

The CDR3 nucleotides are TGCAGCGTCCGGGACAGGGAGAATAATTCACCCCTCCACTTT. This sequence encodes CSVRDRENNSPLHF. The V and J genes are TRBV29-1 and TRBJ1-6, with 9 bases aligning to TRBD1. Trimming took 6 bases from V and 5 from J; bases not matched to a gene: 5. This CDR3 comprises 14 residues. The germline CDR1 and CDR2 sequences are SQVTM and ANQGSEA.

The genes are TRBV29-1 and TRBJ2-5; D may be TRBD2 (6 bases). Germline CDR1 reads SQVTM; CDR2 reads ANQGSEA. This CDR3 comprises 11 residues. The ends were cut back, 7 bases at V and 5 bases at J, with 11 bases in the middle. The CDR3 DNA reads TGCAGCGCCAGGGCGGGGGAGACCCAGTACTTC. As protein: CSARAGETQYF.

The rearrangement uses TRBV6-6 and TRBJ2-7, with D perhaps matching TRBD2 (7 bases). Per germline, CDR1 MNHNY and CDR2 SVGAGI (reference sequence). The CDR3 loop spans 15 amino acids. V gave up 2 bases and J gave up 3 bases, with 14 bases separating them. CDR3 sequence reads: CASSYKGGGDYEQYF. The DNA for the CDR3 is TGTGCCAGCAGTTACAAGGGGGGAGGGGACTACGAGCAGTACTTC.

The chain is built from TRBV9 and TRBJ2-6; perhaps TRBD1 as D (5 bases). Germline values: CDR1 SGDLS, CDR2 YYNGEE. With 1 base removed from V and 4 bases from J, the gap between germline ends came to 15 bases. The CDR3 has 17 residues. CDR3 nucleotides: TGTGCCAGCAGCGTATCAGTCATGGGGCCCGGGGCCAACGTCCTGACTTTC. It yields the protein CASSVSVMGPGANVLTF.

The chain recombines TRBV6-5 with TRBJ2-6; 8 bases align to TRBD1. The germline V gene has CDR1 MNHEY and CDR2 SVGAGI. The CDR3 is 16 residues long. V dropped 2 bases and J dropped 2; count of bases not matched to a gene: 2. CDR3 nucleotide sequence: TGTGCCAGCAGTTACGGACAGGGAGCTGGGGCCAACGTCCTGACTTTC. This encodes CASSYGQGAGANVLTF.

The CDR3 region is CASSPGQGQTQYF. The CDR3 DNA reads TGTGCCAGTAGTCCGGGACAGGGGCAGACCCAGTACTTC. This chain joins TRBV19 and TRBJ2-5; 10 bases are shared with TRBD1. The CDR3 contains 13 residues. Germline V gives CDR1 LNHDA, CDR2 SQIVND (reference sequence). J was trimmed by 6 bases and V by 5 bases; bases with no gene match: 3.

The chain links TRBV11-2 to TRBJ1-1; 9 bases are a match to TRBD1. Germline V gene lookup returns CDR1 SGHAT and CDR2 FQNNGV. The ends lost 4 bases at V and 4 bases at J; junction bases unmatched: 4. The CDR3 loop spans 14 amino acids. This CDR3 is CASSSPGQGTEAFF. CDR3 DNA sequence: TGTGCCAGCAGCTCTCCGGGACAGGGCACTGAAGCTTTCTTT.

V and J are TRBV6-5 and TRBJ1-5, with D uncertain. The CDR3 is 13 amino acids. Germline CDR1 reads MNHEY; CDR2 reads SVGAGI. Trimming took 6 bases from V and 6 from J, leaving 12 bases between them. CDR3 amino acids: CASSSFLGQPQHF. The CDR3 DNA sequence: TGTGCCAGCAGCTCCTTCCTAGGTCAGCCCCAGCATTTT.

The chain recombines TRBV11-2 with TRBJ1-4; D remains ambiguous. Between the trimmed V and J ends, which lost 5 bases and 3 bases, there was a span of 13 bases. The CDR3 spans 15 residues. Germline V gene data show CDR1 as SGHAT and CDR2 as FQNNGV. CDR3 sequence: CASSPAGVSNEKLFF. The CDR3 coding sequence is TGTGCCAGCAGCCCCGCCGGGGTATCTAATGAAAAACTGTTTTTT.

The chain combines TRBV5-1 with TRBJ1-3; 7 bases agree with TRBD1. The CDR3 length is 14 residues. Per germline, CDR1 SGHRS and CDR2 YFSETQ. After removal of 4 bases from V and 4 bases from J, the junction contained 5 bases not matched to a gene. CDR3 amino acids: CASSPGQEGNTIYF. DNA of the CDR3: TGCGCCAGCAGCCCTGGACAGGAGGGAAACACCATATATTTT.

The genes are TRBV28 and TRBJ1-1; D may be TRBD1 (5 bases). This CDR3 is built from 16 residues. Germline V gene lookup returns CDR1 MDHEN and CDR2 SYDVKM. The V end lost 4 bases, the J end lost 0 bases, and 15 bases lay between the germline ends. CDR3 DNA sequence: TGTGCCAGCAGTTCCCTGGGGGGAGGTTTGAACACTGAAGCTTTCTTT. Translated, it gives CASSSLGGGLNTEAFF. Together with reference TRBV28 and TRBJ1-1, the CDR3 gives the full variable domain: DVKVTQSSRYLVKRTGEKVFLECVQDMDHENMFWYRQDPGLGLRLIYFSYDVKMKEKGDIPEGYSVSREKKERFSLILESASTNQTSMYLCASSSLGGGLNTEAFFGQGTRLTVV.

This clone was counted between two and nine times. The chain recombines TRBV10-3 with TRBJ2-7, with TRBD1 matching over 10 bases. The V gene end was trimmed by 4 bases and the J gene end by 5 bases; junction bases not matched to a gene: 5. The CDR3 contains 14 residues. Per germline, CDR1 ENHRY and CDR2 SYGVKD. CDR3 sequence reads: CAISAGTGVHEQYF. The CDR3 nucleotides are TGTGCCATCAGTGCGGGGACAGGGGTCCACGAGCAGTACTTC.

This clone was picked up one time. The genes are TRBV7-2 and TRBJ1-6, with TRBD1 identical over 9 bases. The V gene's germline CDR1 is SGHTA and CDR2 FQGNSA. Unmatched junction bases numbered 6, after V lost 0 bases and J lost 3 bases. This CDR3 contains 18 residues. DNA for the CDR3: TGTGCCAGCAGCTTAGCACCCGGGACAGGGCTCTATAATTCACCCCTCCACTTT. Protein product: CASSLAPGTGLYNSPLHF.

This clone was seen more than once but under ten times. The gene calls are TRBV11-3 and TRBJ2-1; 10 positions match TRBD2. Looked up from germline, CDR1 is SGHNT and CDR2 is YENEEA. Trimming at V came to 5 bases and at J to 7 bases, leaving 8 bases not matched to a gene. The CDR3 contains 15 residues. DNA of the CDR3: TGTGCCAGCAGCCGAACTAGCGGGGCGCCTAATGAGCAGTTCTTC. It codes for CASSRTSGAPNEQFF.

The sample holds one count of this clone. CDR3 amino acids: CASSQEGAVGYNEQFF. Here the CDR3 DNA reads TGTGCCAGCAGCCAAGAGGGGGCTGTAGGCTACAATGAGCAGTTCTTC. This chain joins TRBV3-1 (or the pseudogene TRBV3-2) and TRBJ2-1; tentative D call: TRBD1 (6 bases). CDR1 LGHDT and CDR2 YNNKEL come from the germline V gene (reference sequence). This CDR3 is 16 amino acids long. Deletions cut 0 bases from V and 3 bases from J, with 12 bases between.

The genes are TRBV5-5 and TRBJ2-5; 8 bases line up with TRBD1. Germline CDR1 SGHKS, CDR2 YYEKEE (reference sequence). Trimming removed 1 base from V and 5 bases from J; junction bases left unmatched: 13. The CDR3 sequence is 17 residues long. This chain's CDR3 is CASSLRTGYIVRETQYF. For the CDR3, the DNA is TGTGCCAGCAGCTTGCGGACAGGGTACATAGTCAGGGAGACCCAGTACTTC.

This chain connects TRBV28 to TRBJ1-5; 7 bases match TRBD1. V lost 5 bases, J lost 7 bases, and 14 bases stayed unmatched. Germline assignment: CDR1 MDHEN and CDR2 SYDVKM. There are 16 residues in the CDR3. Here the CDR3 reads CASSPYPDRARQPQHF. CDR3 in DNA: TGTGCCAGCAGTCCATACCCTGACAGGGCGAGGCAGCCCCAGCATTTT.

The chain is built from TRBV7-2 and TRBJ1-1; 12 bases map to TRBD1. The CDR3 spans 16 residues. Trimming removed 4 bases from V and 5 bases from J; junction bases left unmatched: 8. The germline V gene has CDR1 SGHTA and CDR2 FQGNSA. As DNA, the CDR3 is TGTGCCAGCAGCTCGCGGGACAGGGGGCGGGGGACTGAAGCTTTCTTT. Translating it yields CASSSRDRGRGTEAFF.

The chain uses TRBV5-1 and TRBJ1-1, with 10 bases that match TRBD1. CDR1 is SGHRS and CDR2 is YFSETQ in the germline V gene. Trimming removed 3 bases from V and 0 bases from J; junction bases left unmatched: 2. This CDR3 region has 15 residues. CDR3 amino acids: CASSWDRGLNTEAFF. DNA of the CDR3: TGCGCCAGCAGCTGGGACAGGGGTCTGAACACTGAAGCTTTCTTT.

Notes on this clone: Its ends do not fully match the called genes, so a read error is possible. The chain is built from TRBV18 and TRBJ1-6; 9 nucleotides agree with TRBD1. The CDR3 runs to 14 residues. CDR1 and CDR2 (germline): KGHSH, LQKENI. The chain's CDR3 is CASSPRDRDSPLHF. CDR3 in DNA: TGTGCCAGCTCCCCACGGGACAGGGATTCACCCCTCCACTTT. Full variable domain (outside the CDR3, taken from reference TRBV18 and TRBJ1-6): NAGVMQNPRHLVRRRGQEARLRCSPMKGHSHVYWYRQLPEEGLKFMVYLQKENIIDESGMPKERFSAEFPKEGPSILRIQQVVRGDSAAYFCASSPRDRDSPLHFGNGTRLTVT.

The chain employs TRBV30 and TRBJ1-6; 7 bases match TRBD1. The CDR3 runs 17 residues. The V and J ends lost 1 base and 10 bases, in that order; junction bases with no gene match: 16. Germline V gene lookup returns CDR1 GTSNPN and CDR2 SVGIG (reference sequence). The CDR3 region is CAWSAKPPITGDSPLHF. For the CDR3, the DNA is TGTGCCTGGAGTGCTAAACCCCCCATAACAGGGGACTCACCCCTCCACTTT.

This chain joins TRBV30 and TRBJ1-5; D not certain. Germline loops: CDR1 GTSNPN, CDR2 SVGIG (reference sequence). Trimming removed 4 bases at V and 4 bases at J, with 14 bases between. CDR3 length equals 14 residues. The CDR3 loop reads CAWKSDSSNQPQHF. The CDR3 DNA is TGTGCCTGGAAGAGTGACTCTTCTAATCAGCCCCAGCATTTT.

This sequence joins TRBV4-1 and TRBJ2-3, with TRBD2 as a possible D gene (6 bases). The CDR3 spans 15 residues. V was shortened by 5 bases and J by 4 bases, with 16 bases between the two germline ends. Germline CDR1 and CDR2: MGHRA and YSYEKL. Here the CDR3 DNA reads TGCGCCAGCAGCTCCGGGACTTACCCAGCAGATACGCAGTATTTT. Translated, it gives CASSSGTYPADTQYF.

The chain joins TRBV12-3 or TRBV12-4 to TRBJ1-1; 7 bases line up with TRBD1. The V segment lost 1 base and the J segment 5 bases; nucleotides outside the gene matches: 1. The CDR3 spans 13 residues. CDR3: CASSLVQGTEAFF. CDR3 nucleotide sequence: TGTGCCAGCAGTTTAGTACAGGGGACTGAAGCTTTCTTT.